The next 8 T cell receptor beta chains were all read from a single sample in a study of T cell responses to AZD1222 COVID-19 vaccine. Measured with immunoSEQ multiplex PCR; TCRdb has only the in-frame clones, and not every one. The sample consists of 180,000 or so clones, about 93% of them appearing once. The sample here was peripheral blood, taken on day 0 of AZD1222 vaccination. The receptor source for this set is an adult in good health.

V gene TRBV30 combines with J gene TRBJ1-2; 10 bases line up with TRBD1. J gave up 6 bases and V 2 bases, and 3 bases lay outside the gene matches. This CDR3 has 13 amino acids. The germline V gene encodes CDR1 GTSNPN and CDR2 SVGIG (reference sequence). CDR3 protein: CAWSSGTGDGYTF. CDR3 bases: TGTGCCTGGAGTTCCGGGACAGGGGATGGCTACACCTTC.

J is TRBJ2-1 and V is TRBV27; D unresolved. This CDR3 comprises 11 residues. The V end was cut by 7 bases, the J end by 8 bases, with 9 bases between. Germline CDR1 and CDR2: MNHEY and SMNVEV (reference sequence). CDR3 sequence: CASTSRDEQFF. The CDR3 bases are TGTGCCAGCACAAGCCGGGATGAGCAGTTCTTC.

The genes are TRBV15 and TRBJ1-6; TRBD1 matches 7 bases. The CDR3 consists of 13 residues. V trimming: 3 bases; J trimming: 10 bases; junction bases outside the gene matches: 3. Germline V CDR1 and CDR2: LNHNV, YYDKDF (reference sequence). The CDR3 nucleotides read TGTGCCACCAGCAGGACAGGGAACTCACCCCTCCACTTT. Translated: CATSRTGNSPLHF.

The V gene is TRBV5-5, the J gene TRBJ1-3; perhaps TRBD1 as D (5 bases). The CDR3 runs 15 residues. V was shortened by 3 bases and J by 2 bases, with 12 bases between the two germline ends. The germline CDR1 and CDR2 sequences are SGHKS and YYEKEE (reference sequence). Here the CDR3 reads CASSWEWGAGNTIYF. The CDR3 coding sequence is TGTGCCAGCAGCTGGGAGTGGGGGGCTGGAAACACCATATATTTT.

V gene TRBV6-5 combines with J gene TRBJ1-5; D is undetermined. CDR1 and CDR2 (germline): MNHEY, SVGAGI. CDR3 length equals 13 residues. Trimming pared 5 bases from V and 4 bases from J, leaving 9 bases between. CDR3 in amino acids: CASSLKVNQPQHF. In DNA form, the CDR3 reads TGTGCCAGCAGTCTCAAGGTAAATCAGCCCCAGCATTTT.

The chain carries TRBV30 and TRBJ1-2, with D unclear. V was trimmed by 1 base and J by 5 bases, leaving 11 bases between them. Germline assignment: CDR1 GTSNPN and CDR2 SVGIG (reference sequence). The CDR3 has 13 residues. This CDR3 is CAWSGANKYGYTF. CDR3 nucleotides: TGTGCCTGGAGTGGTGCCAACAAGTATGGCTACACCTTC.

The DNA for the CDR3 is TGTGCCAGCAGCCAAGAGGCGGGGTACGAGCAGTACTTC. Translated, it gives CASSQEAGYEQYF. The chain couples TRBV3-1 (or the pseudogene TRBV3-2) to TRBJ2-7, with D perhaps TRBD2 (6 bases). The V and J ends lost 0 bases and 4 bases respectively, with 7 bases between them. The CDR3 spans 13 residues. The V gene's germline CDR1 is LGHDT and CDR2 YNNKEL (reference sequence).

V and J are TRBV5-5 and TRBJ1-5; D not resolved. V lost 3 bases to trimming and J lost 0 bases, with 7 bases between them. Per germline, CDR1 SGHKS and CDR2 YYEKEE (reference sequence). This CDR3 is built from 14 residues. In DNA form, the CDR3 reads TGTGCCAGCAGCTGGCGTCATAGCAATCAGCCCCAGCATTTT. Translated: CASSWRHSNQPQHF.